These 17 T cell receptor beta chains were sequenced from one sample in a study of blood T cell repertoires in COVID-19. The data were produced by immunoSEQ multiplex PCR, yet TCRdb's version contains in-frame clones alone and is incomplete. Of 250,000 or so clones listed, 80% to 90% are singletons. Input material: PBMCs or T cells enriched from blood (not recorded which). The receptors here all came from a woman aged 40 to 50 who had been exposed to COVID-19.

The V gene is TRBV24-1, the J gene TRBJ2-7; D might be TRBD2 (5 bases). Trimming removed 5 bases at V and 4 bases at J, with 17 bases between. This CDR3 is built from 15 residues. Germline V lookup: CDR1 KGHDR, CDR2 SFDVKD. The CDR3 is CATSGLRTRGYEQYV. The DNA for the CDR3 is TGTGCCACCAGTGGCCTCCGGACCCGAGGGTACGAGCAGTACGTC.

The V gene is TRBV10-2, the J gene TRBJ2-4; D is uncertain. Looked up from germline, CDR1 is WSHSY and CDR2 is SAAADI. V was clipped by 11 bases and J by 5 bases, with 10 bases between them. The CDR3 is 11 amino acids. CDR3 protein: CAVEIQNIQYF. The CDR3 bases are TGCGCCGTCGAGATACAAAACATTCAGTACTTC.

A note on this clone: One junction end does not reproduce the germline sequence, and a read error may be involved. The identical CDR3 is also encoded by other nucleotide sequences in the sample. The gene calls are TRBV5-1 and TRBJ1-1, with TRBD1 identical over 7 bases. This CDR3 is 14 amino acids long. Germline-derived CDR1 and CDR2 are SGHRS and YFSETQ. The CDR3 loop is CASSLQGMNTEAFF. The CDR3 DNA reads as TGTGCCAGCAGCCTACAGGGGATGAACACTGAAGCTTTCTTT.

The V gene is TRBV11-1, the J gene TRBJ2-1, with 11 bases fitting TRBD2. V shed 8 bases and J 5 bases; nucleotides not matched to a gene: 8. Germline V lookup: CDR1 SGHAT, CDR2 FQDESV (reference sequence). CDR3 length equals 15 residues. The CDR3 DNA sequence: TGTGCCAGCGTCCTAGCGGGAGGAGTCGACAATGAGCAGTTCTTC. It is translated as CASVLAGGVDNEQFF.

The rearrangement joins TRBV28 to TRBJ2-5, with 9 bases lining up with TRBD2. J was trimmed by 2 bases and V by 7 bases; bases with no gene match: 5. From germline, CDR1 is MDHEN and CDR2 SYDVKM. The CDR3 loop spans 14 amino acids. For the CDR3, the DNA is TGTGCCAGCAAAATGCGGGGGGGGCAAGAGACCCAGTACTTC. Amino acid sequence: CASKMRGGQETQYF.

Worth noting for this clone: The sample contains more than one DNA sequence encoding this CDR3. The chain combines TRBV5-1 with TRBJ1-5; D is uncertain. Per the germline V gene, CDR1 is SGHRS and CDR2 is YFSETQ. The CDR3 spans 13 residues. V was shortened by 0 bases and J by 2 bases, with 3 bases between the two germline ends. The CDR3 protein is CASSLAGNQPQHF. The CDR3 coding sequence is TGCGCCAGCAGCTTGGCTGGCAATCAGCCCCAGCATTTT.

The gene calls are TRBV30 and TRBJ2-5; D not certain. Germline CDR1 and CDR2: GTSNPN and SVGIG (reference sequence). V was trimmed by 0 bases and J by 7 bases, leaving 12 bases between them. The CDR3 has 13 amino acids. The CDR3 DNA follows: TGTGCCTGGAGTGTTCAAGGCGGCTCGACCCAGTACTTC. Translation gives CAWSVQGGSTQYF. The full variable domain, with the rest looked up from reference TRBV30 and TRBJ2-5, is SQTIHQWPATLVQPVGSPLSLECTVEGTSNPNLYWYRQAAGRGLQLLFYSVGIGQISSEVPQNLSASRPQDRQFILSSKKLLLSDSGFYLCAWSVQGGSTQYFGPGTRLLVL.

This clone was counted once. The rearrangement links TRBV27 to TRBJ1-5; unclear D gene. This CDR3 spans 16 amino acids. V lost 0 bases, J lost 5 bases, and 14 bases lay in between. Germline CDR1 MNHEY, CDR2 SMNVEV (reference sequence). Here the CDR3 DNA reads TGTGCCAGCAGTTTATCACACCTACTGAGGCATCAGCCCCAGCATTTT. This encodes CASSLSHLLRHQPQHF.

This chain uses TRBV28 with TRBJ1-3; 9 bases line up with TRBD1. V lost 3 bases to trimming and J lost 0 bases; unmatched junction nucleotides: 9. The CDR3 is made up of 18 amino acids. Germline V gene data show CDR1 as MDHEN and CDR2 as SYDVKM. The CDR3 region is CASSLLDLTGGSGNTIYF. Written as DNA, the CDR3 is TGTGCCAGCAGTTTGCTTGATTTGACAGGGGGCTCTGGAAACACCATATATTTT.

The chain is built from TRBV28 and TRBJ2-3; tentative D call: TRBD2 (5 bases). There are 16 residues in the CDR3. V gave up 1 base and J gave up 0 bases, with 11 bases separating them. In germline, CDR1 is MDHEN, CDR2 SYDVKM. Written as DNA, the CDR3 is TGTGCCAGCAGTTTATCCTACTCGGGGAGCACAGATACGCAGTATTTT. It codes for CASSLSYSGSTDTQYF.

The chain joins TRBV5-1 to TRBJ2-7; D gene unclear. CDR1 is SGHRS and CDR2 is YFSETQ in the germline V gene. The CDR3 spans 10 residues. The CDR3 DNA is TGTGCCAGCAGCTTGAAGAGGAAGTACGTC. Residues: CASSLKRKYV.

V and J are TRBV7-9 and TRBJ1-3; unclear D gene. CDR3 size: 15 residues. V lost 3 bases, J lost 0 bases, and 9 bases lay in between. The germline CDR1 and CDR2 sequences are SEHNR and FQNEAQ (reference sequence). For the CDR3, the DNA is TGTGCCAGCAGCTTTTACACAGACTCTGGAAACACCATATATTTT. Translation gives CASSFYTDSGNTIYF.

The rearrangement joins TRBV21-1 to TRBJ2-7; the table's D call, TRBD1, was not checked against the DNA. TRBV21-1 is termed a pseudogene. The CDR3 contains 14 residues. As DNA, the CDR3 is TGTGCCAGCAGCCTTACGACACGGTCCTACGAGCAGTACGTC. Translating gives CASSLTTRSYEQYV.

The CDR3 spells CASSPHKGQSANTGELFF. In DNA form, the CDR3 reads TGTGCCAGCAGCCCGCACAAGGGACAGTCTGCGAACACCGGGGAGCTGTTTTTT. The chain joins TRBV7-2 to TRBJ2-2, with TRBD1 matching 7 bases. This CDR3 is built from 18 residues. Germline CDR1 reads SGHTA; CDR2 reads FQGNSA. Germline trimming cut 5 bases from V and 0 bases from J; bases unmatched to any gene: 12.

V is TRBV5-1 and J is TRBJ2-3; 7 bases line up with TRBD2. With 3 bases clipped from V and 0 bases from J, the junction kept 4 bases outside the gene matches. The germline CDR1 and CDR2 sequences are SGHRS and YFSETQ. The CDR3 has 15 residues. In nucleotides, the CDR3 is TGCGCCAGCAGCTGGCTAGCGGCTAGCACAGATACGCAGTATTTT. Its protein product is CASSWLAASTDTQYF.

CDR3 loop: CSVGRGGDIQYF. DNA for the CDR3: TGCAGCGTCGGGAGGGGGGGAGACATTCAGTACTTC. The V gene is TRBV29-1, the J gene TRBJ2-4; the match to TRBD2 covers 8 bases. CDR1 and CDR2 (germline): SQVTM, ANQGSEA. Trimming took 6 bases from V and 8 from J; bases not matched to a gene: 6. CDR3 length: 12 residues.

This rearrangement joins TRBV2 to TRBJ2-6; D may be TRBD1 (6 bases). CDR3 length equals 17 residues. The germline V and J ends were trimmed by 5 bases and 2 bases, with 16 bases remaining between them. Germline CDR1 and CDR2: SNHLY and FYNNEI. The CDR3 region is CASSYSGQRPGANVLTF. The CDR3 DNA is TGTGCCAGCAGTTATTCAGGACAGCGCCCTGGGGCCAACGTCCTGACTTTC. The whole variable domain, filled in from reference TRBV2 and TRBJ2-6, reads EPEVTQTPSHQVTQMGQEVILRCVPISNHLYFYWYRQILGQKVEFLVSFYNNEISEKSEIFDDQFSVERPDGSNFTLKIRSTKLEDSAMYFCASSYSGQRPGANVLTFGAGSRLTVL.